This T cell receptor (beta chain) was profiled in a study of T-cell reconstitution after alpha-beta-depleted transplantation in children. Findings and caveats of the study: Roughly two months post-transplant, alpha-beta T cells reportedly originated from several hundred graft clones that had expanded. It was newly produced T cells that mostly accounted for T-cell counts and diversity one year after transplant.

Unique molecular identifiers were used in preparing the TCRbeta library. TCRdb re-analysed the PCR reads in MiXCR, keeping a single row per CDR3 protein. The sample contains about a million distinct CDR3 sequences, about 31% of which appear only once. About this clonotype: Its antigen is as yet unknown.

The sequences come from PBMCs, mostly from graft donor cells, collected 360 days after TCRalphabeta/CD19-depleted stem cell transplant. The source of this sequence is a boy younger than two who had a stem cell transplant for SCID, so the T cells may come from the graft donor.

CDR3 region: CASSLRGSRTESSGANVLTF. DNA of the CDR3: TGTGCCAGCAGCTTGAGGGGGTCAAGGACAGAAAGCTCTGGGGCCAACGTCCTGACTTTC. The V call is TRBV11-3, the J call TRBJ2-6; D may be TRBD1 (6 bases). Between the trimmed V and J ends, which lost 3 bases and 0 bases, there was a span of 21 bases. Per the germline V gene, CDR1 is SGHNT and CDR2 is YENEEA. The CDR3 is 20 amino acids. The whole variable domain, filled in from reference TRBV11-3 and TRBJ2-6, reads EAGVVQSPRYKIIEKKQPVAFWCNPISGHNTLYWYLQNLGQGPELLIRYENEEAVDDSQLPKDRFSAERLKGVDSTLKIQPAELGDSAVYLCASSLRGSRTESSGANVLTFGAGSRLTVL.